The source of this T cell receptor beta chain is a study of Ad26.COV2.S vaccination and SARS-CoV-2 variants. At the level of the study: In the study, Ad26.COV2.S was injected intramuscularly once, or twice 56 days apart.

As to treatment: approximately 18 received Ad26.COV2.S at low or high dose, single or two shots; about 5 received placebo; per-sample allocation not given. Specimens were obtained on day 63 following the first vaccine or placebo injection. At a Boston site, the person donating was an adult of 18-55 years. Clones were sequenced by immunoSEQ multiplex PCR, and TCRdb holds only the in-frame ones, with some missing. The sample records approximately 420,000 clones, about 85% being singletons. V shed 6 bases and J shed 6 bases, with 9 bases lying between them. The CDR3 loop spans 12 amino acids. CDR1 and CDR2 from the germline V gene are SNHLY and FYNNEI.

This clonotype originated in a person aged 18-65 years who received the Ad26.COV2.S COVID-19 vaccine or a placebo. The source material was peripheral blood, sampled in a trial of Ad26.COV2.S vaccine versus placebo. The chain uses TRBV2 and TRBJ2-1; no clear D. CDR3 in amino acids: CASSGFGNEQFF. The CDR3, as DNA: TGTGCCAGCAGCGGGTTTGGCAATGAGCAGTTCTTC.